These T cell receptor beta chains were read from a single sample in a study of cytomegalovirus exposure and HLA in healthy donors. Only in-frame clones appear in the TCRdb table, and some are missing; sequencing was by immunoSEQ multiplex PCR. The sample includes around 180,000 clones, about 81% of them seen just once. The sample consisted of PBMCs. The source is a woman between 18 and 30 years old in good health and CMV-seropositive. The CDR3 runs from the conserved cysteine through the conserved F or W. The D gene is left open where the match is weak. The size field is filled for only some rows; it gives once, few, many or a size class.

D: NA
J: TRBJ1-1
size: NA
V: TRBV4-1
DNA: TGCGCCAGCAGCCAAGGAAGGAGCACTGAAGCTTTCTTT
CDR3: CASSQGRSTEAFF

D: NA
J: TRBJ1-1
size: NA
V: TRBV5-4
DNA: TGTGCCAGCAGCCTGTTGGGAAAGCAGTGGAGGAGTGCTGAAGCTTTCTTT
CDR3: CASSLLGKQWRSAEAFF

D: NA
J: TRBJ1-6
size: NA
V: TRBV30
DNA: TGTGCCTGGACAGAATATAATTCACCCCTCCACTTT
CDR3: CAWTEYNSPLHF

D: NA
J: TRBJ2-7
size: NA
V: TRBV4-1
DNA: TGCGCCAGCAGCCAAACTGCCCTTAAGACAGGAAGCTCCTACGAGCAGTACTTC
CDR3: CASSQTALKTGSSYEQYF

D: NA
J: TRBJ1-2
size: NA
V: TRBV7-2
DNA: TGTGCCAGCAGCTTGGGCCACAACTATGGCTACACCTTC
CDR3: CASSLGHNYGYTF

D: TRBD1
J: TRBJ1-2
size: NA
V: TRBV6-4
DNA: TGTGCCAGCAGTGACTCGGGACAGGGGCAATTTGGCTACACCTTC
CDR3: CASSDSGQGQFGYTF

D: TRBD1
J: TRBJ2-7
size: NA
V: TRBV5-4
DNA: TGTGCCAGCAGCTGGGGGACAGGGGCGGTACTCGAGCAGTACTTC
CDR3: CASSWGTGAVLEQYF

D: NA
J: TRBJ1-1
size: NA
V: TRBV30
DNA: TGTGCCTGGAGTAGGGCCTACGGAGGGATCACTGAAGCTTTCTTT
CDR3: CAWSRAYGGITEAFF

D: NA
J: TRBJ1-5
size: NA
V: TRBV11-2
DNA: TGTGCCAGCAGTAGTAGCATTAGCAATCAGCCCCAGCATTTT
CDR3: CASSSSISNQPQHF

D: NA
J: TRBJ1-2
size: NA
V: TRBV6-4
DNA: TGTGCCAGCAGTGCCCCCGGCGGGGGAGGCTACACCTTC
CDR3: CASSAPGGGGYTF

D: NA
J: TRBJ1-1
size: once
V: TRBV28
DNA: TGTGCCAGCGGGAGGACCCTAGCTGAAGCTTTCTTT
CDR3: CASGRTLAEAFF

D: NA
J: TRBJ1-3
size: NA
V: TRBV5-6
DNA: TGTGCCAGCAGCTTGGGACAGCTCTCTGGAAACACCATATATTTT
CDR3: CASSLGQLSGNTIYF

D: NA
J: TRBJ1-5
size: NA
V: TRBV6-1
DNA: TGTGCCAGCAGTGAACTCCAGGTCAGCAATCAGCCCCAGCATTTT
CDR3: CASSELQVSNQPQHF

D: TRBD2
J: TRBJ2-1
size: NA
V: TRBV7-3
DNA: TGTGCCAGCAGCTTAGGTCGACTAGCGGGGGGCCTCAATGAGCAGTTCTTC
CDR3: CASSLGRLAGGLNEQFF

D: NA
J: TRBJ2-5
size: NA
V: TRBV7-3
DNA: TGTGCCAGCAGCGCTCAGGGGCGGGAGACCCAGTACTTC
CDR3: CASSAQGRETQYF

D: NA
J: TRBJ2-5
size: NA
V: TRBV11-2
DNA: TGTGCCAGCAGCTTTACAGGGTACCAAGAGACCCAGTACTTC
CDR3: CASSFTGYQETQYF

D: TRBD1
J: TRBJ1-2
size: NA
V: TRBV10-1
DNA: TGCGCCAGCAGTGCGGACAGGACTTATGGCTACACCTTC
CDR3: CASSADRTYGYTF

D: NA
J: TRBJ1-4
size: NA
V: TRBV6-5
DNA: TGTGCCAGCAGTTACGCGGGAAGAAATGAAAAACTGTTTTTT
CDR3: CASSYAGRNEKLFF

D: NA
J: TRBJ2-6
size: NA
V: TRBV5-4
DNA: TGTGCCAGCAGCTTGGCGGGGACTGGGGCCAACGTCCTGACTTTC
CDR3: CASSLAGTGANVLTF

D: NA
J: TRBJ2-7
size: NA
V: TRBV9
DNA: TGTGCCAGCAGCGTAGGACAGGTCCACGAGCAGTACTTC
CDR3: CASSVGQVHEQYF

D: NA
J: TRBJ2-2
size: NA
V: TRBV11-2
DNA: TGTGCCAGCAGCTTAGCGGGGGGCGTAACCGGGGAGCTGTTTTTT
CDR3: CASSLAGGVTGELFF

D: NA
J: TRBJ2-1
size: NA
V: TRBV15
DNA: TGTGCCACCAGCGTTGATTTAGCGGCCGAGCAGTTCTTC
CDR3: CATSVDLAAEQFF

D: NA
J: TRBJ2-2
size: NA
V: TRBV29-1
DNA: TGCAGCGGGCGGGGACTCGCGAACACCGGGGAGCTGTTTTTT
CDR3: CSGRGLANTGELFF

D: NA
J: TRBJ2-3
size: NA
V: TRBV25-1
DNA: TGTGCCAGCAGTGAAGAGCGAGCAGATACGCAGTATTTT
CDR3: CASSEERADTQYF

D: NA
J: TRBJ1-2
size: NA
V: TRBV6-4
DNA: TGTGCCAGCAGGGCCGGACAAGGCCTTAACTATGGCTACACCTTC
CDR3: CASRAGQGLNYGYTF

D: TRBD2
J: TRBJ2-3
size: NA
V: TRBV13
DNA: TGTGCCAGCAGCTTAAGGCTAGCGGTCCCTCCCGCCACAGATACGCAGTATTTT
CDR3: CASSLRLAVPPATDTQYF

D: NA
J: TRBJ1-5
size: NA
V: TRBV2
DNA: TGTGCCAGCTTATGGCCGGGGGAGCCCCAGCATTTT
CDR3: CASLWPGEPQHF

D: TRBD1
J: TRBJ1-5
size: NA
V: TRBV4-3
DNA: TGCGCCAGCAGCCAAGACGACAGGGGGGATCAGCCCCAGCATTTT
CDR3: CASSQDDRGDQPQHF

D: NA
J: TRBJ1-2
size: NA
V: TRBV4-1
DNA: TGCGCCAGCAGCCAAGCCGGCAGGGGTGGTGGCTACACCTTC
CDR3: CASSQAGRGGGYTF

D: NA
J: TRBJ1-1
size: NA
V: TRBV6-5
DNA: TGTGCCAGCAGTCCCGACTTGGGCACTGAAGCTTTCTTT
CDR3: CASSPDLGTEAFF

D: TRBD2
J: TRBJ2-2
size: NA
V: TRBV27
DNA: TGTGCCAGCAGCCTGGGACTAGCGGGGAACACCGGGGAGCTGTTTTTT
CDR3: CASSLGLAGNTGELFF

D: TRBD1
J: TRBJ2-5
size: NA
V: TRBV19
DNA: TGTGCCAGTAGTATTGACAGGGGGTACGGGGAGACCCAGTACTTC
CDR3: CASSIDRGYGETQYF

D: TRBD1
J: TRBJ2-4
size: NA
V: TRBV19
DNA: TGTGCCAGTAGTCCGAAATGGGACAGGGTCGATTCGGACATTCAGTACTTC
CDR3: CASSPKWDRVDSDIQYF

D: NA
J: TRBJ2-6
size: NA
V: TRBV6-4
DNA: TGTGCCAGCAGTCCGGGGGTAAACTCTGGGGCCAACGTCCTGACTTTC
CDR3: CASSPGVNSGANVLTF

D: NA
J: TRBJ2-2
size: NA
V: TRBV6-5
DNA: TGTGCCAGCAGTTACTCGTTCCTAGGCACCGGGGAGCTGTTTTTT
CDR3: CASSYSFLGTGELFF

D: TRBD2
J: TRBJ2-3
size: NA
V: TRBV7-3
DNA: TGTGCCAGCAGCTTAAGAGTTTCGGGGGGGCCCGATACGCAGTATTTT
CDR3: CASSLRVSGGPDTQYF

D: NA
J: TRBJ1-1
size: NA
V: TRBV7-6
DNA: TGTGCCAGCAGCTTAGTTTACGCGGGGATGAACACTGAAGCTTTCTTT
CDR3: CASSLVYAGMNTEAFF

D: TRBD1
J: TRBJ2-7
size: once
V: TRBV7-9
DNA: TGTGCCAGCAGCTTAGGGGGGTGGGACAGATCCTACGAGCAGTACTTC
CDR3: CASSLGGWDRSYEQYF

D: NA
J: TRBJ1-4
size: NA
V: TRBV19
DNA: TGTGCCAGTAGTGTCCAGGGTAATGAAAAACTGTTTTTT
CDR3: CASSVQGNEKLFF

D: TRBD1
J: TRBJ1-3
size: NA
V: TRBV6-5
DNA: TGTGCCAGCAGTTACTTGAGGACAGGGACTGGAAACACCATATATTTT
CDR3: CASSYLRTGTGNTIYF

D: NA
J: TRBJ2-2
size: few
V: TRBV4-1
DNA: TGCGCCAGCAGCCCCACCCGGACTGACACCGGGGAGCTGTTTTTT
CDR3: CASSPTRTDTGELFF

D: NA
J: TRBJ1-1
size: few
V: TRBV14
DNA: TGTGCCAGCAGCATAGGGACACTGAACACTGAAGCTTTCTTT
CDR3: CASSIGTLNTEAFF

D: TRBD1
J: TRBJ2-1
size: NA
V: TRBV5-1
DNA: TGCGCCAGCGGGGGACAGGGGTTGGGGTATAATGAGCAGTTCTTC
CDR3: CASGGQGLGYNEQFF

D: NA
J: TRBJ1-1
size: NA
V: TRBV27
DNA: TGTGCCAGCAGTTTGTTACAGCCAGTGGCTAACACTGAAGCTTTCTTT
CDR3: CASSLLQPVANTEAFF

D: NA
J: TRBJ2-1
size: NA
V: TRBV30
DNA: TGTGCCTGGGAGACTGACAATGAGCAGTTCTTC
CDR3: CAWETDNEQFF

D: TRBD1
J: TRBJ2-7
size: NA
V: TRBV7-9
DNA: TGTGCCACCTCCCCGACAGGGCAACAGTACTTC
CDR3: CATSPTGQQYF

D: NA
J: TRBJ2-5
size: once
V: TRBV5-1
DNA: TGCGCCAGCAGCTTGGGAGGGATTGGAGAGGCCCAGTACTTC
CDR3: CASSLGGIGEAQYF

D: NA
J: TRBJ2-2
size: NA
V: TRBV19
DNA: TGTGCTTCAACAGGGATCGGGGAGCTGTTTTTT
CDR3: CASTGIGELFF

D: TRBD1
J: TRBJ2-5
size: NA
V: TRBV5-4
DNA: TGTGCCAGCAGCTTGTTGAAGGGACAGGGAAAGGAGACCCAGTACTTC
CDR3: CASSLLKGQGKETQYF

D: TRBD2
J: TRBJ2-5
size: NA
V: TRBV29-1
DNA: TGCAGCGTTGAAGGCCCCGGGGGGGAGACCCAGTACTTC
CDR3: CSVEGPGGETQYF

D: TRBD1
J: TRBJ1-5
size: NA
V: TRBV7-8
DNA: TGTGCCAGCAGCTTAGAGGGGGCCAGTCAGCCCCAGCATTTT
CDR3: CASSLEGASQPQHF

D: NA
J: TRBJ1-1
size: few
V: TRBV19
DNA: TGTGCCAGTAGCCGATCGGGGGGCCCGAACACTGAAGCTTTCTTT
CDR3: CASSRSGGPNTEAFF

D: NA
J: TRBJ2-3
size: NA
V: TRBV7-2
DNA: TGTGCCAGCAGCTTTGGGGCGGGGAATGATGATACGCAGTATTTT
CDR3: CASSFGAGNDDTQYF